The 29 T cell receptor beta chains in this list originate from one sample, sequenced in a study of monozygotic twins with inflammatory bowel disease. TCRdb reprocessed the 5' RACE reads and stores each CDR3 protein as one record, lacking DNA. This listing includes a few hundred thousand distinct CDR3 sequences. Sequencing was done on a sample of blood. Every receptor here comes from a human donor with ulcerative colitis or Crohn's disease, or a healthy co-twin of an affected twin (not recorded which).

The chain couples TRBV30 to TRBJ2-1; TCRdb's D call of TRBD1 is untestable without DNA. The CDR3 consists of 18 residues. CDR1 is GTSNPN, CDR2 SVGIG, per germline (reference sequence). CDR3 amino acids: CAWSATRGRGGTTIQQFF.

V and J are TRBV7-6 and TRBJ2-3; the TCRdb call, TRBD1, lacks DNA for checking. Looked up from germline, CDR1 is SGHVS and CDR2 is FNYEAQ. CDR3 size: 15 residues. CDR3 sequence: CASSSGQAGTDTQYF.

The CDR3 sequence is CASSLTRGMNTEAFF. The chain recombines TRBV7-2 with TRBJ1-1. The CDR3 length is 15 residues. Per germline, CDR1 SGHTA and CDR2 FQGNSA.

CDR3 loop: CSACRTSGGLYTGELFF. The rearrangement uses TRBV20-1 and TRBJ2-2; TCRdb outputs TRBD2, but without DNA this stays unchecked. This CDR3 is built from 17 residues. Looked up from germline, CDR1 is DFQATT and CDR2 is SNEGSKA (reference sequence).

The CDR3 loop is CASRLRGGLYEQYF. V is TRBV27 and J is TRBJ2-7; the D call of TRBD1 rests on TCRdb alone, since no DNA is present to check it. The CDR3 length is 14 residues. Germline V gene data show CDR1 as MNHEY and CDR2 as SMNVEV (reference sequence).

The rearrangement links TRBV7-3 to TRBJ2-3; TCRdb's D gene call, TRBD1, goes unchecked for lack of DNA. The germline V gene encodes CDR1 SGHTA and CDR2 FQGTGA. CDR3 length equals 13 residues. The CDR3 protein is CASSLFQGDTLYF.

The CDR3: CASSPRWSSSYEQYF. The chain recombines TRBV28 with TRBJ2-7. Germline V lookup: CDR1 MDHEN, CDR2 SYDVKM. The CDR3 runs 15 residues.

The chain couples TRBV12-3 or TRBV12-4 to TRBJ2-1; the TCRdb call, TRBD2, lacks DNA for checking. CDR3 length equals 14 residues. CDR3 sequence: CASTLTGLYNEQFF.

The rearrangement links TRBV12-3 or TRBV12-4 to TRBJ2-7; TCRdb selects TRBD1, and the lack of DNA leaves this call unchecked. The CDR3 spans 12 residues. The CDR3 loop is CASTSQGYEQYF.

This chain links TRBV30 with TRBJ1-2; TCRdb's assignment of TRBD1 cannot be checked, as there is no DNA. Germline V lookup: CDR1 GTSNPN, CDR2 SVGIG (reference sequence). This CDR3 has 13 amino acids. This chain's CDR3 is CAWRNRVSRGYTF. The variable domain in full, completed from reference TRBV30 and TRBJ1-2, reads SQTIHQWPATLVQPVGSPLSLECTVEGTSNPNLYWYRQAAGRGLQLLFYSVGIGQISSEVPQNLSASRPQDRQFILSSKKLLLSDSGFYLCAWRNRVSRGYTFGSGTRLTVV.

The chain joins TRBV5-1 to TRBJ1-2; no DNA is available, so the TRBD1 call from TCRdb remains unchecked. The CDR3 is 15 residues long. CDR1 SGHRS and CDR2 YFSETQ come from the germline V gene. The CDR3 is CASSRAGTGYYGYTF.

V is TRBV5-1 and J is TRBJ1-3. Looked up from germline, CDR1 is SGHRS and CDR2 is YFSETQ. This CDR3 has 16 residues. This CDR3 reads CASSYLTGLSGNTIYF.

This chain joins TRBV5-6 and TRBJ2-2. This CDR3 is built from 14 residues. The germline V gene encodes CDR1 SGHDT and CDR2 YYEEEE. Here the CDR3 reads CASSLVRNTGELFF.

The chain couples TRBV19 to TRBJ1-6. Germline-derived CDR1 and CDR2 are LNHDA and SQIVND (reference sequence). The CDR3 is made up of 18 amino acids. The CDR3 sequence is CASSPQRHFSSYNSPLHF.

The chain employs TRBV5-1 and TRBJ1-1; TCRdb reports TRBD1, a call that lacks DNA to check it against. This CDR3 is 17 amino acids long. Germline V CDR1 and CDR2: SGHRS, YFSETQ. This CDR3 is CASSLPRDRGWSTEAFF.

The chain has TRBV2 and TRBJ2-5; TCRdb's D gene call, TRBD2, goes unchecked for lack of DNA. Germline V lookup: CDR1 SNHLY, CDR2 FYNNEI. The length of the CDR3 is 14 residues. CDR3 amino acids: CASNGLASVETQYF.

The V gene is TRBV30, the J gene TRBJ2-7; the D call from TCRdb, TRBD1, cannot be confirmed without DNA. Germline V gene sequence: CDR1 GTSNPN, CDR2 SVGIG (reference sequence). The CDR3 length is 13 residues. Here the CDR3 reads CAWSWAGGYEQYF.

The chain uses TRBV6-5 and TRBJ2-5; TCRdb gives TRBD1 as the D gene, but with no DNA this cannot be confirmed. The CDR3 has 14 residues. CDR1 and CDR2 from the germline V gene are MNHEY and SVGAGI. CDR3 sequence reads: CASSLRQPQETQYF.

V gene TRBV6-2 or TRBV6-3 combines with J gene TRBJ2-1; TCRdb outputs TRBD2, but without DNA this stays unchecked. CDR3 length: 16 amino acids. Germline loops: CDR1 MNHEY, CDR2 SVGEGT. The chain's CDR3 is CASSYSTSGGYNEQFF.

V usage is TRBV20-1 and J usage is TRBJ2-1. This CDR3 is 12 amino acids long. Germline V CDR1 and CDR2: DFQATT, SNEGSKA (reference sequence). This CDR3 reads CSAREDGNEQFF.

This rearrangement joins TRBV13 to TRBJ2-3; TCRdb returns TRBD1, unconfirmable since there is no DNA. CDR1 is PRHDT and CDR2 is FYEKMQ in the germline V gene (reference sequence). This CDR3 region has 15 residues. The CDR3 here is CASSRRTGNTDTQYF.

The rearrangement joins TRBV12-3 or TRBV12-4 to TRBJ2-3. The CDR3 runs to 11 residues. This chain's CDR3 is CASSPTYTQYF.

The chain has TRBV19 and TRBJ2-2. The CDR3 covers 14 residues. The germline V gene has CDR1 LNHDA and CDR2 SQIVND (reference sequence). The CDR3 loop is CASIDLANTGELFF.

This sequence joins TRBV5-1 and TRBJ2-6. Germline-derived CDR1 and CDR2 are SGHRS and YFSETQ. The CDR3 is 16 residues long. This CDR3 is CASSLDRLSGANVLTF.

This chain uses TRBV10-3 with TRBJ2-3; no DNA is available, so the TRBD2 call from TCRdb remains unchecked. The CDR3 consists of 14 residues. The germline gives CDR1 ENHRY, CDR2 SYGVKD. The CDR3 is CAISNSGYTDTQYF.

V usage is TRBV7-6 and J usage is TRBJ1-1. The germline V gene encodes CDR1 SGHVS and CDR2 FNYEAQ. The CDR3 consists of 15 residues. This chain's CDR3 is CASSSQEARVTEAFF.

This chain joins TRBV5-1 and TRBJ2-7; TCRdb's D call of TRBD1 is untestable without DNA. Germline assignment: CDR1 SGHRS and CDR2 YFSETQ. The CDR3 sequence is 15 residues long. CDR3 residues: CASSLGSQGFYEQYF. The complete variable domain, with remaining parts taken from reference TRBV5-1 and TRBJ2-7, reads KAGVTQTPRYLIKTRGQQVTLSCSPISGHRSVSWYQQTPGQGLQFLFEYFSETQRNKGNFPGRFSGRQFSNSRSEMNVSTLELGDSALYLCASSLGSQGFYEQYFGPGTRLTVT.

V gene TRBV20-1 combines with J gene TRBJ1-4; with no DNA, the TCRdb D assignment of TRBD1 cannot be verified. CDR1 and CDR2 from the germline V gene are DFQATT and SNEGSKA (reference sequence). The CDR3 length is 14 residues. CDR3 region: CSASDRVNHEKLFF.

CDR3 loop: CASSTGQFQETQYF. The chain joins TRBV5-1 to TRBJ2-5; TCRdb's D gene call, TRBD1, goes unchecked for lack of DNA. Germline V gives CDR1 SGHRS, CDR2 YFSETQ. The CDR3 extends over 14 amino acids. The full variable domain, rest sourced from reference TRBV5-1 and TRBJ2-5, is KAGVTQTPRYLIKTRGQQVTLSCSPISGHRSVSWYQQTPGQGLQFLFEYFSETQRNKGNFPGRFSGRQFSNSRSEMNVSTLELGDSALYLCASSTGQFQETQYFGPGTRLLVL.